The entry below describes one T cell receptor (beta chain). The data belong to a study of lymphopenia after photon versus proton radiotherapy. Sequencing was performed with immunoSEQ multiplex PCR; in TCRdb, only in-frame clones are kept and a portion is missing. The table records about 24,000 clones, approximately 80% of them present only once. The receptor's source is a man between 35 and 55 years old with gastric cancer. This specimen was peripheral blood, taken from a patient treated with photon-based radiotherapy.

CDR3 residues: CASSQAVGFSEAFF. For the CDR3, the DNA is TGCGCCAGCAGCCAAGCGGTGGGGTTCTCTGAAGCTTTCTTT. The gene calls are TRBV4-3 and TRBJ1-1; D unresolved. The CDR3 spans 14 residues. Germline V gene lookup returns CDR1 LGHNA and CDR2 YSLEER. Trimming cost V 1 base and J 6 bases, with 12 bases left between them.